The rows below give T cell receptor beta chains drawn from one sample of a study of blood T cell repertoires in COVID-19. TCRdb's table, derived via immunoSEQ multiplex PCR, lists solely in-frame clones and lacks some. The sample yields some 150,000 clones, more than 70% seen once. Input material: peripheral blood. The receptors come from a human donor in a cohort sampled during active COVID-19. CDR3s include the opening cysteine and the closing phenylalanine or tryptophan. Clone size is stated in some rows and not others, as once, few, many or a class when expanded.

CDR3 length	V gene	J gene	clone size	CDR3 protein
14	TRBV11-2	TRBJ2-5	.	CASSIRGGRETQYF
16	TRBV18	TRBJ1-1	.	CASSPLQGALNTEAFF
15	TRBV27	TRBJ1-1	.	CASSLSSVRGTEAFF
15	TRBV7-2	TRBJ2-6	.	CASSAGGAGANVLTF
15	TRBV19	TRBJ1-5	.	CASTTGQGGNQPQHF
15	TRBV7-9	TRBJ1-2	few	CASSLVGTANYGYTF
11	TRBV6-4	TRBJ2-7	.	CASSPPNEQYF
16	TRBV3-1/TRBV3-2	TRBJ2-2	.	CASSQGLAGVSGELFF
12	TRBV24-1	TRBJ1-5	.	CATSDLTGASHF
15	TRBV9	TRBJ2-7	.	CASSDGTSGSTEQYF
15	TRBV2	TRBJ2-3	.	CASRLAGMSTDTQYF
15	TRBV2	TRBJ2-5	once	CASSATSGGQETQYF
14	TRBV4-3	TRBJ2-7	.	CASSFQRSSYEQYF
15	TRBV20-1	TRBJ2-1	.	CSASRREFPSNEQFF
16	TRBV28	TRBJ2-7	.	CASSLSSSGRHYEQYF
15	TRBV5-6	TRBJ2-1	.	CASSLGLAAYNEQFF
14	TRBV7-8	TRBJ2-7	.	CASSLGGPNYEQYF
13	TRBV6-5	TRBJ2-1	.	CASTGLAYNEQFF
17	TRBV18	TRBJ2-5	.	CASSLRRGGSFQETQYF
15	TRBV10-3	TRBJ1-1	.	CAISPGRGEGTEAFF
15	TRBV7-6	TRBJ2-1	.	CASSLSGGGYNEQFF
16	TRBV5-1	TRBJ1-3	.	CASSATGGRSGNTIYF
16	TRBV7-3	TRBJ2-1	.	CASSLTGGGSYNEQFF
16	TRBV7-9	TRBJ1-1	.	CASSFPSATGGTEAFF
15	TRBV7-9	TRBJ2-1	.	CASSLGAGGRDEQFF
19	TRBV6-4	TRBJ1-6	.	CASRTPGTHEFFYNSPLHF
16	TRBV4-2	TRBJ2-1	.	CASSQEGQRRRNEQFF
13	TRBV5-1	TRBJ2-3	.	CASSERQWDTQYF
15	TRBV4-3	TRBJ1-4	.	CASSAHRGNNEKLFF
16	TRBV6-5	TRBJ1-1	few	CASSYVRGSGYTEAFF
14	TRBV9	TRBJ2-3	.	CASSPGGGTDTQYF
11	TRBV6-6	TRBJ1-1	.	CASGTGFSAFF
13	TRBV30	TRBJ1-4	.	CAWRSGSNEKLFF
13	TRBV2	TRBJ2-7	once	CASSSQNGQNEYF
17	TRBV3-1/TRBV3-2	TRBJ2-7	.	CASSQIGGSRKVGEQYF
15	TRBV4-3	TRBJ2-7	.	CASSQETGGPGEQYF
15	TRBV6-1	TRBJ1-1	.	CASSEYRGAYTEAFF
16	TRBV5-1	TRBJ2-1	.	CASGSGGGEAYNEQFF
17	TRBV5-5	TRBJ1-1	.	CASSGTVGGYRGTEAFF
14	TRBV19	TRBJ2-1	.	CASSVQGSYNEQFF
16	TRBV19	TRBJ2-4	.	CASSRFGAGDKNIQYF
15	TRBV19	TRBJ2-2	.	CASRSGQGAFGELFF